The 18 T cell receptor beta chains in this list originate from one sample, sequenced in a study of CXCR3-negative and CXCR3-positive naive CD8 T cells. Study findings and constraints: More hydrophobic TRB CDR3s were found in CXCR3-positive naive cells than in CXCR3-negative naive cells.

Antigens for these TCRs are unknown. Preparation of TRB cDNA libraries relied on 5' RACE carrying UMI labels. TCRdb re-called the 5' RACE reads; every CDR3 protein appears as one record, without DNA. This table holds 5,800 or so distinct CDR3 sequences. Specimen: naive CXCR3+ CD8+ T cells from blood. Subset: CD45RO-CCR7+CD27+CD95- naive CD8+ T cells expressing CXCR3 (TNR3+). All receptors come from a human donor in good health. Some clones in this sample may be carry-over from other donors' samples.

The chain is built from TRBV4-1 and TRBJ2-3; TCRdb indicates TRBD2, and absent DNA this call remains unverified. Germline CDR1 MGHRA, CDR2 YSYEKL. CDR3 length equals 14 residues. CDR3 in amino acids: CASSQEASLYTQYF.

The rearrangement joins TRBV20-1 to TRBJ2-1. The CDR3 runs 14 residues. The germline gives CDR1 DFQATT, CDR2 SNEGSKA (reference sequence). This CDR3 is CSAPEGGSYNEQFF.

By frequency, this clonotype is medium-sized. The chain recombines TRBV4-1 with TRBJ1-1; the TRBD1 assignment by TCRdb is unverifiable without DNA. CDR1 and CDR2 from the germline V gene are MGHRA and YSYEKL. The CDR3 length is 15 residues. CDR3: CASSDVGGANTEAFF.

Its frequency marks this clonotype as medium-sized. This rearrangement joins TRBV5-1 to TRBJ2-1. The CDR3 length is 15 residues. From germline, CDR1 is SGHRS and CDR2 YFSETQ. The CDR3 region is CASSLASYSYNEQFF. The whole variable domain, filled in from reference TRBV5-1 and TRBJ2-1, reads KAGVTQTPRYLIKTRGQQVTLSCSPISGHRSVSWYQQTPGQGLQFLFEYFSETQRNKGNFPGRFSGRQFSNSRSEMNVSTLELGDSALYLCASSLASYSYNEQFFGPGTRLTVL.

Its frequency marks this clonotype as medium-sized (0.01 to 0.1%). The V gene is TRBV12-3 or TRBV12-4, the J gene TRBJ1-5; lacking DNA, the TRBD1 call made by TCRdb goes unchecked. CDR3 length: 14 residues. The CDR3 spells CASSPTESYQPQHF.

This clonotype is deemed medium-sized by its frequency. This chain connects TRBV29-1 to TRBJ2-7. This CDR3 comprises 11 residues. Germline values: CDR1 SQVTM, CDR2 ANQGSEA. The CDR3 reads CSVDSDYEQYF.

This clonotype is labeled medium-sized based on frequency. This chain joins TRBV20-1 and TRBJ2-1; the D call from TCRdb, TRBD2, cannot be confirmed without DNA. Germline CDR1 and CDR2: DFQATT and SNEGSKA (reference sequence). The CDR3 sequence is 16 residues long. The CDR3 loop is CSARETRYYSYNEQFF.

The V and J genes are TRBV13 and TRBJ2-1. The CDR3 has 12 residues. CDR1 and CDR2 from the germline V gene are PRHDT and FYEKMQ (reference sequence). The CDR3 sequence: CASSLDWNEQFF.

The J gene is TRBJ2-7, the V gene TRBV10-1; the TCRdb D gene call, TRBD2, has no DNA to confirm it. This CDR3 is built from 15 residues. CDR1 is WNHNN, CDR2 SYGVQD, per germline (reference sequence). The CDR3 sequence: CASIPGGTSGYEQYF.

This clonotype ranks as medium-sized in terms of frequency. V is TRBV2 and J is TRBJ2-3; the TRBD2 assignment by TCRdb is unverifiable without DNA. This CDR3 contains 16 residues. Germline assignment: CDR1 SNHLY and CDR2 FYNNEI. CDR3 loop: CASSTLAGGPSDTQYF.

This CDR3 is CSVEDNRSYEQYF. The chain joins TRBV29-1 to TRBJ2-7; no DNA is available, so the TRBD1 call from TCRdb remains unchecked. The CDR3 runs to 13 residues. The germline CDR1 and CDR2 sequences are SQVTM and ANQGSEA.

The rearrangement joins TRBV7-2 to TRBJ1-2. This CDR3 is 15 amino acids long. CDR1 is SGHTA and CDR2 is FQGNSA in the germline V gene. CDR3 region: CASSLVAAGGHGYTF.

The gene calls are TRBV15 and TRBJ1-1; TCRdb's D call of TRBD1 is untestable without DNA. CDR1 LNHNV and CDR2 YYDKDF come from the germline V gene (reference sequence). There are 15 residues in the CDR3. The CDR3 spells CATSRVDSGFGEAFF.

The genes are TRBV6-5 and TRBJ1-1; TCRdb calls TRBD1, which cannot be checked without DNA. This CDR3 is 14 amino acids long. Germline CDR1 is MNHEY and CDR2 is SVGAGI. This chain's CDR3 is CASWQGSANTEAFF.

Considering frequency, this clonotype is medium-sized. This rearrangement joins TRBV7-3 to TRBJ2-1; the TCRdb D gene call, TRBD2, has no DNA to confirm it. This CDR3 is built from 16 residues. Germline V gives CDR1 SGHTA, CDR2 FQGTGA. CDR3 sequence: CASSLNPGLGDNEQFF.

This clonotype ranks as medium-sized in terms of frequency. The chain links TRBV5-5 to TRBJ2-2; TCRdb's D call, TRBD1, is unchecked because there is no DNA. This CDR3 is built from 17 residues. Germline loops: CDR1 SGHKS, CDR2 YYEKEE (reference sequence). The CDR3 here is CASSLEGRGLYAGELFF.

This clonotype is medium-sized (0.01 to 0.1%) by frequency. The chain has TRBV27 and TRBJ2-1; the D call from TCRdb, TRBD2, cannot be confirmed without DNA. This CDR3 region has 15 residues. The germline V gene encodes CDR1 MNHEY and CDR2 SMNVEV (reference sequence). The CDR3 reads CASSLRAGAVTEQFF.

By frequency, this clonotype is medium-sized. Here the CDR3 reads CASSSGRGTAPGEQYF. This chain connects TRBV7-9 to TRBJ2-7; TCRdb's assignment of TRBD1 cannot be checked, as there is no DNA. Germline loops: CDR1 SEHNR, CDR2 FQNEAQ (reference sequence). The CDR3 consists of 16 residues.